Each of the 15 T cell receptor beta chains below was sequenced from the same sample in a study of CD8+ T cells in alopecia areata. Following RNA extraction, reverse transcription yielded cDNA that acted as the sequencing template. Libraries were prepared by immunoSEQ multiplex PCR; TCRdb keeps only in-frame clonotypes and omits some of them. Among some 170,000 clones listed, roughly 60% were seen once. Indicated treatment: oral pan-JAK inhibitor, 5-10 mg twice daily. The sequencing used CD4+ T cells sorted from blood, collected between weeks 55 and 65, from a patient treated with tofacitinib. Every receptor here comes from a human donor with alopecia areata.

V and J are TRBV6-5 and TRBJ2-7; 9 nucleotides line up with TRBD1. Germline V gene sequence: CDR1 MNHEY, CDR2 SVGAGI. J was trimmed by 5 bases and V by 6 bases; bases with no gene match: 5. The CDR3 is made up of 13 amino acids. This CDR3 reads CASRTGGWNEQYF. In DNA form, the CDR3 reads TGTGCCAGCAGGACAGGGGGTTGGAACGAGCAGTACTTC.

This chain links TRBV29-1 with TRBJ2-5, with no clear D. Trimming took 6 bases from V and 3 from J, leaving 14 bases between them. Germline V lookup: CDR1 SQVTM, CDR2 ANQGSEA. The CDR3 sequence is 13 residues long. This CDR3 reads CSVGSRAEETQYF. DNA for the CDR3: TGCAGCGTCGGGTCCCGGGCCGAAGAGACCCAGTACTTC. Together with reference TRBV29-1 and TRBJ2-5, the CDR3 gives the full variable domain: SAVISQKPSRDICQRGTSLTIQCQVDSQVTMMFWYRQQPGQSLTLIATANQGSEATYESGFVIDKFPISRPNLTFSTLTVSNMSPEDSSIYLCSVGSRAEETQYFGPGTRLLVL.

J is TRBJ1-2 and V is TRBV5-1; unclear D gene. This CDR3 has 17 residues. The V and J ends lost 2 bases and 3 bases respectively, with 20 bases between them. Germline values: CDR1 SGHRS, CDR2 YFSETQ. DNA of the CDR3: TGCGCCAGCAGCTTACGGGTCACTCCGGTCGGGGACTATGGCTACACCTTC. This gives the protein CASSLRVTPVGDYGYTF. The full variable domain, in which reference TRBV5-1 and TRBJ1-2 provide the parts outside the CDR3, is KAGVTQTPRYLIKTRGQQVTLSCSPISGHRSVSWYQQTPGQGLQFLFEYFSETQRNKGNFPGRFSGRQFSNSRSEMNVSTLELGDSALYLCASSLRVTPVGDYGYTFGSGTRLTVV.

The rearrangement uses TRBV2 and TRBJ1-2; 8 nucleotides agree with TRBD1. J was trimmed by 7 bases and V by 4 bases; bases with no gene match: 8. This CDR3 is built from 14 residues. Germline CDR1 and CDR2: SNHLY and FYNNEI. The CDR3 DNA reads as TGTGCCAGCAGTGTTGGACAGGGAATAGGTGGCTACACCTTC. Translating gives CASSVGQGIGGYTF.

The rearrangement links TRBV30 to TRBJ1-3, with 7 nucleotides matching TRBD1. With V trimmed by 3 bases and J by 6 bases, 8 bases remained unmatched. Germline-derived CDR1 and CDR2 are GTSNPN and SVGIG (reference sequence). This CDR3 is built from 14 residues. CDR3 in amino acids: CAWSEGTVINTIYF. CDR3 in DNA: TGTGCCTGGAGCGAAGGGACAGTTATAAACACCATATATTTT.

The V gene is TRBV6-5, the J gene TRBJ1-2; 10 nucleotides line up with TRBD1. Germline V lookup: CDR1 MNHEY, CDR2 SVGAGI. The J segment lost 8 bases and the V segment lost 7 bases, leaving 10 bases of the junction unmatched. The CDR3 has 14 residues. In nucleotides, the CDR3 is TGTGCCAGCAACACTCCGGGACAGGGGAACGGCTACACCTTC. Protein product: CASNTPGQGNGYTF.

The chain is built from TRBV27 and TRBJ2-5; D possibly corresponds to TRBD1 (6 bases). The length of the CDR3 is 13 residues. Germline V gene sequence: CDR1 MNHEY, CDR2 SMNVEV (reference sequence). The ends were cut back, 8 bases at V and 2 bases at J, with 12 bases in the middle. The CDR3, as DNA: TGTGCCAGCGGACAGTGGAAACAAGAGACCCAGTACTTC. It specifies CASGQWKQETQYF.

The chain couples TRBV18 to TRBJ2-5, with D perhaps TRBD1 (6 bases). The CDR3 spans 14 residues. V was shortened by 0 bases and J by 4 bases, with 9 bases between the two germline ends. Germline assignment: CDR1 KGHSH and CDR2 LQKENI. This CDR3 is CASSPPGARETQYF. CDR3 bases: TGTGCCAGCTCACCACCGGGGGCCCGAGAGACCCAGTACTTC. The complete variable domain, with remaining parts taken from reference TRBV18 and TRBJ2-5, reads NAGVMQNPRHLVRRRGQEARLRCSPMKGHSHVYWYRQLPEEGLKFMVYLQKENIIDESGMPKERFSAEFPKEGPSILRIQQVVRGDSAAYFCASSPPGARETQYFGPGTRLLVL.

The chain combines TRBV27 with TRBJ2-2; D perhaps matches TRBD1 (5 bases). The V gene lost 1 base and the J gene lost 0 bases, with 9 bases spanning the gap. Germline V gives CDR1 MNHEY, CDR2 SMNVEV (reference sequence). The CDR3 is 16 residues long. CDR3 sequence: CASSLFGAANTGELFF. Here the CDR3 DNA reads TGTGCCAGCAGTTTATTTGGGGCAGCGAACACCGGGGAGCTGTTTTTT.

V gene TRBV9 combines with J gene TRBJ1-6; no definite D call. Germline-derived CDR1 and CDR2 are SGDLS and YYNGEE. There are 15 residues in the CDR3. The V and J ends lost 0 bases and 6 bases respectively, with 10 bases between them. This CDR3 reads CASSVGFQPNSPLHF. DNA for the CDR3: TGTGCCAGCAGCGTAGGGTTCCAGCCTAATTCACCCCTCCACTTT.

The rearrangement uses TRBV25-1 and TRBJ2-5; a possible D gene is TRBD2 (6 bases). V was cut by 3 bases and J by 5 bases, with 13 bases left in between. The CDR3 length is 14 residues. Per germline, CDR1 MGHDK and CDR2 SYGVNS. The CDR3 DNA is TGTGCCAGCAGTGAGGGCGGAGGGAGTGAGACCCAGTACTTC. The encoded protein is CASSEGGGSETQYF. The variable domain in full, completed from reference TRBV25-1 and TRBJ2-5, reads EADIYQTPRYLVIGTGKKITLECSQTMGHDKMYWYQQDPGMELHLIHYSYGVNSTEKGDLSSESTVSRIRTEHFPLTLESARPSHTSQYLCASSEGGGSETQYFGPGTRLLVL.

As DNA, the CDR3 is TGTGCCAGCAGCGTACTCAGCCAGTCTGGGGCCAACGTCCTGACTTTC. Translation gives CASSVLSQSGANVLTF. This rearrangement joins TRBV9 to TRBJ2-6; unclear D gene. Germline V gives CDR1 SGDLS, CDR2 YYNGEE. The CDR3 covers 16 residues. V was clipped by 1 base and J by 1 base, with 9 bases between them.

CDR3 in DNA: TGTGCCAGCAGCGTCGGCAGACAGGCCGGTAATGAAAAACTGTTTTTT. It yields the protein CASSVGRQAGNEKLFF. The V and J genes are TRBV9 and TRBJ1-4; possible D gene TRBD1, 6 bases. This CDR3 has 16 amino acids. The V and J ends lost 2 bases and 4 bases respectively, with 15 bases between them. The germline V gene encodes CDR1 SGDLS and CDR2 YYNGEE.

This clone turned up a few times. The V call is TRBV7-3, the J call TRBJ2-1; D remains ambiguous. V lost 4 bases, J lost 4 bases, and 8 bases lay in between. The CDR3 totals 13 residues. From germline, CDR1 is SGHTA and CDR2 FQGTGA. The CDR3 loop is CASSSRTYNEQFF. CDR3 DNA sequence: TGTGCCAGCAGCTCTCGGACGTACAATGAGCAGTTCTTC. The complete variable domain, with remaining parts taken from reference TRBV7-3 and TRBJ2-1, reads GAGVSQTPSNKVTEKGKYVELRCDPISGHTALYWYRQSLGQGPEFLIYFQGTGAADDSGLPNDRFFAVRPEGSVSTLKIQRTERGDSAVYLCASSSRTYNEQFFGPGTRLTVL.

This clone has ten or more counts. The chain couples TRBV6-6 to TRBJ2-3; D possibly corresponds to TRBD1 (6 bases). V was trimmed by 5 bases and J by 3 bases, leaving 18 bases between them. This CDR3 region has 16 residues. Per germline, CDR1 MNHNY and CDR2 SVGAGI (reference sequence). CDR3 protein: CASSMGTNRATDTQYF. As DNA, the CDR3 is TGTGCCAGCAGTATGGGGACAAATAGGGCGACAGATACGCAGTATTTT.